Listed below are T cell receptor beta chains from one sample, sequenced in a study of blood T cell repertoires in COVID-19. Measured with immunoSEQ multiplex PCR; TCRdb has only the in-frame clones, and not every one. This repertoire shows over 90,000 clones, more than 80% found once; its top ten account for about 4%. Sequences were obtained from peripheral blood. Receptors were obtained from a woman between 55 and 75 years old with acute or convalescent COVID-19. Each CDR3 is given with its conserved first and last residue. D genes are given only for firm matches. The size entry is marked missing in some rows and otherwise reads once, few, many or a size class.

clone_size	v_call	j_call	d_call	cdr3_nt	cdr3_aa
.	TRBV3-1/TRBV3-2	TRBJ1-1	.	TGTGCCAGCAGCCAAGACGGTCGCACTGAAGCTTTCTTT	CASSQDGRTEAFF
.	TRBV11-2	TRBJ2-1	.	TGTGCCAGCAGCTTAGATTACAGGAGTGCCTACAATGAGCAGTTCTTC	CASSLDYRSAYNEQFF
.	TRBV3-1/TRBV3-2	TRBJ1-3	.	TGTGCCAGCAGCCTCGGACTGTACTCTGGAAACACCATATATTTT	CASSLGLYSGNTIYF
.	TRBV5-8	TRBJ1-6	.	TGTGCCAGCAGGCAATCCTACTCCTATAATTCACCCCTCCACTTT	CASRQSYSYNSPLHF
.	TRBV5-1	TRBJ2-1	TRBD2	TGCGCCAGCAGCGGGGGACTAGCGTTGGTTAGCTCCTACAATGAGCAGTTCTTC	CASSGGLALVSSYNEQFF
few	TRBV14	TRBJ2-1	TRBD2	TGTGCCAGCAGCTTAAGACGGACTAGCGGGATGAGGAATGAGCAGTTCTTC	CASSLRRTSGMRNEQFF
.	TRBV30	TRBJ1-1	.	TGTGCCTGGGGGTTGACAGATAACACTGAAGCTTTCTTT	CAWGLTDNTEAFF
.	TRBV6-1	TRBJ1-6	.	TGTGCCAGCAGTGAAGCGGAGGGTTTAATTTCACCCCTCCACTTT	CASSEAEGLISPLHF
.	TRBV5-4	TRBJ2-5	.	TGTGCCAGCAGCCCAGCGGCGGAAGAGACCCAGTACTTC	CASSPAAEETQYF
.	TRBV19	TRBJ1-3	.	TGTGCCAGCAAGCTAGGGGAAGCTGGAAACACCATATATTTT	CASKLGEAGNTIYF
.	TRBV6-5	TRBJ2-5	TRBD1	TGTGCCAGCAGGGCAATTGACAGGGGGCAAGAGACCCAGTACTTC	CASRAIDRGQETQYF
.	TRBV27	TRBJ1-2	.	TGTGCCAGCAGTTTACGGCAGGGATTTTATGGCTACACCTTC	CASSLRQGFYGYTF
.	TRBV6-2/TRBV6-3	TRBJ1-2	.	TGTGCCAGCAGTTACTTTCAGGGGCGACTGTACTATGGCTACACCTTC	CASSYFQGRLYYGYTF
.	TRBV9	TRBJ2-1	TRBD1	TGTGCCAGCAGCCCTAGACAGGGGGCGGGTAATGAGCAGTTCTTC	CASSPRQGAGNEQFF
.	TRBV18	TRBJ1-2	TRBD1	TGTGCCAGCTCAGCCCGGGACAGGGACTTTGCCTTC	CASSARDRDFAF
.	TRBV19	TRBJ2-3	TRBD2	TGTGCCAGCGGGCTAAGCGGGAGAAGGGATACGCAGTATTTT	CASGLSGRRDTQYF
.	TRBV5-1	TRBJ1-3	TRBD1	TGCGCCAGCAGCTCTTTTGGACAGGGCGAAACCATATATTTT	CASSSFGQGETIYF
.	TRBV28	TRBJ1-2	.	TGTGCCAGCAGTTTACTTTCCTATGGCTACACCTTC	CASSLLSYGYTF
.	TRBV6-1	TRBJ2-1	TRBD1	TGTGCCAGCAGTGTTGGGACAGCCCTGGGCTACAATGAGCAGTTCTTC	CASSVGTALGYNEQFF